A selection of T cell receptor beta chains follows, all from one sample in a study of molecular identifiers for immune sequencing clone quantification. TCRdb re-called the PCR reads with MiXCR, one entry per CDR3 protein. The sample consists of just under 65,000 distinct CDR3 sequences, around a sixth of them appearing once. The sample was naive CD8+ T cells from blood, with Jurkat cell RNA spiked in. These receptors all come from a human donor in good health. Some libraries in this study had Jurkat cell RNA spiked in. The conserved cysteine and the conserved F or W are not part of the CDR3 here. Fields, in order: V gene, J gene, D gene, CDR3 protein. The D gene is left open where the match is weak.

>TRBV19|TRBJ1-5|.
ASSIWDGGSQPQH
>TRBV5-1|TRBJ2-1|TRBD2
ASSGLGGSLLPNNEQF
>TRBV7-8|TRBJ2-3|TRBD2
ASSLVHGLASITDTQY
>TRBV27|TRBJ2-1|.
ASSTQGVYNEQF
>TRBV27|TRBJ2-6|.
ASSLIGSWDNVLT
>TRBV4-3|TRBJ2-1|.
ASRNSPAPYNEQF
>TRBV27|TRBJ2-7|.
ASSLTGYYEQY
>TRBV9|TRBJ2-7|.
ASSAEGGNSYEQY
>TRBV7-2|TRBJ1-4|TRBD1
ASSFAGQGREELF
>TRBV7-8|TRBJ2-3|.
ASSLRASIADTDTQY
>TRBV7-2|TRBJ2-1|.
ASSLGAPEQF
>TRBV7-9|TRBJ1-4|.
ASSLQNEKLF
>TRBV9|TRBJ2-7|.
ASSVGSSSAYEQY
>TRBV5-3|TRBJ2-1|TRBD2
ASSVTGLGSYNEQF
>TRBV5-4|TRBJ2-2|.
ASSLRLYTGELF
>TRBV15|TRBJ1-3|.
ATIPDSGNTIY
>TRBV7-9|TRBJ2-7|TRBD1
ASSPGQGGSYEQY
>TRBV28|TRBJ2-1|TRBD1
ASSLDRDIDNEQF
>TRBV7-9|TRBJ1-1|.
ASSKPRQLNTEAF
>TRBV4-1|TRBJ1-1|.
ASSRKAETANTEAF
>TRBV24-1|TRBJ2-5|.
ATSDPVQETQY
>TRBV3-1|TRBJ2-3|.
ASSPLTSLGDTQY
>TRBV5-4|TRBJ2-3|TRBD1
AYEVYAGGPDTQY
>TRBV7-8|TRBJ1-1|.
ASSESGTEAF
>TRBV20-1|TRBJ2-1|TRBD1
SVWTGDYNEQF
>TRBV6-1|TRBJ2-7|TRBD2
ASSVRTSGFSYEQY
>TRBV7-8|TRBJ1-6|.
ASSLEQGLDSYNSPLH
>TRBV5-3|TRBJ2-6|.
ASSLQASGANVLT
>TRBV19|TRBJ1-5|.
ASSMHSNQPQH
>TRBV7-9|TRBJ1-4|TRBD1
ASSTGTAGNEKLF
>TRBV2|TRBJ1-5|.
ASKGSRGGGINQPQH
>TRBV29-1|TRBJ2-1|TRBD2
SVEDLGGRAMNERF
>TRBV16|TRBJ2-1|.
ASSQSMSSYNEQF
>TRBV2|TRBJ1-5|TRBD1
ASSETRTGGNQPQH
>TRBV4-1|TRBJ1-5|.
ASSQRGDSNQPQH
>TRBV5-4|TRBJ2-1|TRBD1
ASSFGTGANYNEQF
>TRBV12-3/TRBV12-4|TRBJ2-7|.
ASSFGGPYEQY
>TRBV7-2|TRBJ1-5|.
ASSLDSVQPQH
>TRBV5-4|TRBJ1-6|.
ASSLGTENSPLH
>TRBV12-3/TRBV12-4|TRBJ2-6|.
ASTPTGANVLT
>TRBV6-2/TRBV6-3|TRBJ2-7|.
ASSYFGGYEQY
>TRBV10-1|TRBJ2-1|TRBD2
ASSDEGGSRDNEQF
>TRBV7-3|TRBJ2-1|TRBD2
ASSVDAGVYNEQF
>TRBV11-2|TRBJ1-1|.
ASSSRDNYPDEAF
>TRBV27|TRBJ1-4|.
ASSFGSRDEKLF
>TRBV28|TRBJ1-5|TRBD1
ASSLYRGGSSNQPQH
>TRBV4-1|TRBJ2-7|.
ASSQDPGDEQY
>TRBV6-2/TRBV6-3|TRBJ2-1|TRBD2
ASRGLAAYNEQF
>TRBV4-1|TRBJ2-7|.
ASSQEGVAYEQY
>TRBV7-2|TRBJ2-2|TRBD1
ASSLTGPGELF
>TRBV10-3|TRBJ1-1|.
AISDFREMNTEAF
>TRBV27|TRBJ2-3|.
ASSLFGDTQY
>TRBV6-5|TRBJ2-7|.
AGSYSQEEYEQY
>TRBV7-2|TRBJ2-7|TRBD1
ASSLAGTGNEQY